The sequence of this TCR beta chain was determined in a study of siplizumab effects on memory and regulatory T cells. This CDR3 comprises 12 residues. Per the germline V gene, CDR1 is SNHLY and CDR2 is FYNNEI. Trimming cost V 11 bases and J 0 bases, with 8 bases left between them. Regarding this clone: Antigen: not known.

Generated by immunoSEQ multiplex PCR, the TCRdb table keeps only in-frame clones and is missing some. This sample has tens of thousands of clones, with 85% to 95% found just once. Whole-study findings and limits: Siplizumab cultures yielded proliferating Tregs whose suppressive function was not confirmed. The authors mapped only a minor fraction of alloreactive clones to unstimulated subsets.

Sequencing was carried out using CD8+ T cells sorted from blood. The rearrangement joins TRBV2 to TRBJ2-1; D might be TRBD1 or TRBD2, each matching 5 bases. The receptor was derived from a human donor in good health. For the CDR3, the DNA is TGTGCCGGGGGTGACTCCTACAATGAGCAGTTCTTC. Translating gives CAGGDSYNEQFF. Using reference TRBV2 and TRBJ2-1 for the parts outside the CDR3, the full variable domain is EPEVTQTPSHQVTQMGQEVILRCVPISNHLYFYWYRQILGQKVEFLVSFYNNEISEKSEIFDDQFSVERPDGSNFTLKIRSTKLEDSAMYFCAGGDSYNEQFFGPGTRLTVL.